This is a list of T cell receptor beta chains from one sample in a study of cytomegalovirus exposure and HLA in healthy donors. Generated by immunoSEQ multiplex PCR, the TCRdb table keeps only in-frame clones and is missing some. Here the sample spans approximately 220,000 clones, more than 60% being singletons. The sequenced sample was PBMCs. The receptor set was obtained from a girl aged 2-15 years in good health and CMV-seronegative. The CDR3 runs from the conserved cysteine through the conserved F or W. D genes are given only for firm matches. Not all rows give a size; the values are once, few, many and, for expanded clones, a class.

j_gene: TRBJ2-7; v_gene: TRBV27; d_gene: TRBD1; abundance: NA; CDR3aa: CASSSVTPRDRYNYEQYF; CDR3nt: TGTGCCAGCAGTTCCGTGACCCCCCGGGACAGGTACAACTACGAGCAGTACTTC
j_gene: TRBJ1-3; v_gene: TRBV5-6; d_gene: NA; abundance: NA; CDR3aa: CASSLWGGYSGNTIYF; CDR3nt: TGTGCCAGCAGCTTGTGGGGGGGATACTCTGGAAACACCATATATTTT
j_gene: TRBJ2-3; v_gene: TRBV19; d_gene: TRBD2; abundance: once; CDR3aa: CASSRLAGVNVDTQYF; CDR3nt: TGTGCCAGTAGCCGACTAGCGGGAGTTAATGTAGATACGCAGTATTTT
j_gene: TRBJ2-5; v_gene: TRBV4-2; d_gene: NA; abundance: NA; CDR3aa: CASSLTPKDRGGETQYF; CDR3nt: TGTGCCAGCAGCCTTACACCCAAAGATAGGGGGGGGGAGACCCAGTACTTC
j_gene: TRBJ2-7; v_gene: TRBV10-3; d_gene: TRBD1; abundance: once; CDR3aa: CAISESTLSDRAVQYF; CDR3nt: TGTGCCATCAGTGAGTCGACTCTTTCGGACAGGGCCGTGCAGTACTTC
j_gene: TRBJ1-1; v_gene: TRBV7-6; d_gene: NA; abundance: NA; CDR3aa: CASSLEPGDTEAFF; CDR3nt: TGTGCCAGCAGCTTAGAACCAGGGGACACTGAAGCTTTCTTT
j_gene: TRBJ1-1; v_gene: TRBV6-5; d_gene: TRBD1; abundance: NA; CDR3aa: CASSLLGQANTEAFF; CDR3nt: TGTGCCAGCAGTTTACTGGGACAGGCGAACACTGAAGCTTTCTTT
j_gene: TRBJ2-7; v_gene: TRBV2; d_gene: TRBD1; abundance: NA; CDR3aa: CASSGGQGPYEQYF; CDR3nt: TGTGCCAGCAGTGGGGGACAGGGGCCCTACGAGCAGTACTTC
j_gene: TRBJ1-1; v_gene: TRBV4-1; d_gene: NA; abundance: once; CDR3aa: CASSQELISNTEAFF; CDR3nt: TGCGCCAGCAGCCAAGAGCTAATCTCCAACACTGAAGCTTTCTTT
j_gene: TRBJ1-1; v_gene: TRBV6-1; d_gene: NA; abundance: NA; CDR3aa: CASSVQIMNTEAFF; CDR3nt: TGTGCCAGCAGTGTGCAGATAATGAACACTGAAGCTTTCTTT
j_gene: TRBJ2-1; v_gene: TRBV19; d_gene: TRBD2; abundance: NA; CDR3aa: CASSISGLDTNEQFF; CDR3nt: TGTGCCAGTAGTATTTCCGGACTAGATACCAATGAGCAGTTCTTC
j_gene: TRBJ1-2; v_gene: TRBV14; d_gene: NA; abundance: NA; CDR3aa: CASSQVQGLYYGYTF; CDR3nt: TGTGCCAGCAGCCAAGTTCAGGGGTTATACTATGGCTACACCTTC
j_gene: TRBJ1-1; v_gene: TRBV11-2; d_gene: NA; abundance: NA; CDR3aa: CASSLDLGLRGGTEAFF; CDR3nt: TGTGCCAGCAGCTTAGATTTGGGTTTGAGAGGGGGTACTGAAGCTTTCTTT
j_gene: TRBJ2-1; v_gene: TRBV4-1; d_gene: NA; abundance: NA; CDR3aa: CASSQGGPGVEQFF; CDR3nt: TGCGCCAGCAGCCAAGGTGGCCCCGGGGTCGAGCAGTTCTTC
j_gene: TRBJ2-2; v_gene: TRBV27; d_gene: NA; abundance: NA; CDR3aa: CASSLALGPPGELFF; CDR3nt: TGTGCCAGCAGTTTAGCTCTGGGGCCGCCCGGGGAGCTGTTTTTT
j_gene: TRBJ2-1; v_gene: TRBV27; d_gene: TRBD2; abundance: NA; CDR3aa: CASRAGLVYEQFF; CDR3nt: TGTGCCAGCAGGGCGGGACTAGTCTATGAGCAGTTCTTC
j_gene: TRBJ2-1; v_gene: TRBV7-3; d_gene: TRBD2; abundance: once; CDR3aa: CASSFGLAAYNEQFF; CDR3nt: TGTGCCAGCAGCTTTGGACTAGCGGCCTACAATGAGCAGTTCTTC
j_gene: TRBJ1-3; v_gene: TRBV18; d_gene: NA; abundance: NA; CDR3aa: CASSPPSGLYSGNTIYF; CDR3nt: TGTGCCAGCTCACCCCCTAGCGGCCTCTACTCTGGAAACACCATATATTTT
j_gene: TRBJ2-1; v_gene: TRBV10-3; d_gene: NA; abundance: NA; CDR3aa: CAISDPLVPTFNEQFF; CDR3nt: TGTGCCATCAGTGATCCACTAGTACCCACATTCAATGAGCAGTTCTTC
j_gene: TRBJ2-3; v_gene: TRBV5-8; d_gene: NA; abundance: NA; CDR3aa: CASSLRGLGTDTQYF; CDR3nt: TGTGCCAGCAGCTTGCGCGGGTTAGGGACAGATACGCAGTATTTT